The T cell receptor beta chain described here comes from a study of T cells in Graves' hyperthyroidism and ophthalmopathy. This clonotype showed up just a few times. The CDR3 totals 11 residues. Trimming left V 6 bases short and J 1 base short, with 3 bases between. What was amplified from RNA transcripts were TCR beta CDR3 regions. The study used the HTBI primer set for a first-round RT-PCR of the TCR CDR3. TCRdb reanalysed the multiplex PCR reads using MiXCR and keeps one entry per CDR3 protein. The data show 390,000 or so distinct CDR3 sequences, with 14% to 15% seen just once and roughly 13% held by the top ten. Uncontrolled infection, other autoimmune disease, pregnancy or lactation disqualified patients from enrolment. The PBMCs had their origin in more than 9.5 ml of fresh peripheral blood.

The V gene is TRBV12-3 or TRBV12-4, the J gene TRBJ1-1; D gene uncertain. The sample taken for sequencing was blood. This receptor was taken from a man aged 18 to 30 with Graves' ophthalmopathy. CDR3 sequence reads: CASRPNTEAFF. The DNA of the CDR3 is TGTGCCAGCAGACCGAACACTGAAGCTTTCTTT.